This T cell receptor beta chain appears in the sequencing data of a study of graft-versus-host responses after intestinal transplantation. Turning to this clone: The target antigen is unknown.

The method was immunoSEQ multiplex PCR; TCRdb's version includes in-frame clones alone and lacks a portion of them. The data show some 86,000 clones, about nine tenths seen once. CDR1 is MNHNS, CDR2 SASEGT, per germline. J gave up 8 bases and V 4 bases, and 3 bases lay outside the gene matches. This CDR3 contains 13 residues. General observations from the study: High graft-versus-host to host-versus-graft clonal ratios were found in allografts of patients who had graft-donor T cell macrochimerism. Early after transplant, HvG declines were associated with peak levels of circulating GvH clones.

The sequencing used unstimulated CD4+ T cells sorted from spleen or lymph node cells, collected before intestinal transplant. This clonotype was sampled from a human donor who received an intestinal transplant. The rearrangement uses TRBV6-1 and TRBJ2-1; 9 nucleotides match TRBD1. CDR3 amino acids: CASSGQGVDEQFF. The CDR3 DNA reads as TGTGCCAGCAGTGGACAGGGGGTGGATGAGCAGTTCTTC.